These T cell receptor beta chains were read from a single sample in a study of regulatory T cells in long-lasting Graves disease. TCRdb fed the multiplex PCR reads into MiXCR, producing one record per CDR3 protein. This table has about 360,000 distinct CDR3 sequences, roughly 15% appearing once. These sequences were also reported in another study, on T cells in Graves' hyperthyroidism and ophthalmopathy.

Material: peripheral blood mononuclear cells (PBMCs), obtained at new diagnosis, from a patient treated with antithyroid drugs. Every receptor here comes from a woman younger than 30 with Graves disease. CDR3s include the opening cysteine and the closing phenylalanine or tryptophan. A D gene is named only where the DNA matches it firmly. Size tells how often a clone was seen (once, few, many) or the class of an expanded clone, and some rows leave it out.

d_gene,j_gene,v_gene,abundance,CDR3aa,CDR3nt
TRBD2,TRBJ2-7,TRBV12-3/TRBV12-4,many,CASREGLALGEQYF,TGTGCCAGCAGGGAGGGACTAGCGCTGGGGGAGCAGTACTTC
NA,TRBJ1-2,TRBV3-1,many,CASSQDRELWSYTF,TGTGCCAGCAGCCAAGATAGGGAATTATGGAGCTACACCTTC
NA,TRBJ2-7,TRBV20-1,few,CSPRATGSSYEQYF,TGCAGCCCCCGGGCGACAGGAAGCTCCTACGAGCAGTACTTC
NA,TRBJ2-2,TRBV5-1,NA,CASSLNSSTGELFF,TGCGCCAGCAGCTTGAATTCGAGCACCGGGGAGCTGTTTTTT
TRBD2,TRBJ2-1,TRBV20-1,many,CSARSRGLAGAYNEQFF,TGCAGTGCTAGATCTCGGGGACTAGCGGGGGCCTACAATGAGCAGTTCTTC
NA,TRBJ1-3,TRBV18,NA,CASSQSVGATDGNTIYF,TGTGCCAGCTCTCAAAGCGTCGGGGCTACGGATGGAAACACCATATATTTT
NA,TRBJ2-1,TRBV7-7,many,CASSLDPYNEQFF,TGTGCTAGCAGCTTAGACCCCTACAATGAGCAGTTCTTC
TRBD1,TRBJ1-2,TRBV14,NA,CASSQGGQRYGYTF,TGTGCCAGCAGCCAAGGGGGACAGCGATATGGCTACACCTTC
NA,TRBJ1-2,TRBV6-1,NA,CASSEGPYGYTF,TGTGCCAGCAGTGAAGGCCCCTATGGCTACACCTTC
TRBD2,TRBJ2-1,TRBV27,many,CASSKGLANNEQFF,TGTGCCAGCAGTAAGGGACTAGCTAACAATGAGCAGTTCTTC
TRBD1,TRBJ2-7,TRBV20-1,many,CSASGQGLDEQYF,TGCAGTGCTAGCGGACAGGGTCTCGACGAGCAGTACTTC
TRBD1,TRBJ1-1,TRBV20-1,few,CRPGTGQMNTEAFF,TGCAGGCCCGGGACAGGGCAAATGAACACTGAAGCTTTCTTT
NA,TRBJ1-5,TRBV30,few,CAWRSTGNSNQPQHF,TGTGCCTGGAGATCGACTGGGAATAGCAATCAGCCCCAGCATTTT
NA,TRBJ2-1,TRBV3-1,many,CASSQGRFRVF,TGTGCCAGCAGCCAAGGAAGATTCCGGGTCTTC
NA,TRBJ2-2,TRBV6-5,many,CASSYVRGATGELFF,TGTGCCAGCAGTTATGTAAGGGGGGCCACCGGGGAGCTGTTTTTT
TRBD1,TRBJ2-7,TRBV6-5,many,CASSFTTGGEQYF,TGTGCCAGCAGTTTTACCACAGGGGGCGAGCAGTACTTC
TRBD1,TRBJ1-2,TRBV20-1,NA,CSAPTGPGYTF,TGCAGTGCTCCGACAGGGCCTGGCTACACCTTC
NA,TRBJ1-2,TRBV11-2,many,CASSSLRRDRNYGYTF,TGTGCCAGCAGCTCCCTGCGACGCGACAGGAACTATGGCTACACCTTC
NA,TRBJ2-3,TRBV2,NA,CASRETGARTSVTDTQYF,TGTGCCAGCAGGGAGACAGGGGCCCGGACTAGCGTCACAGATACGCAGTATTTT
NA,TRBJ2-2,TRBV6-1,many,CASSNWGRGTGELFF,TGTGCCAGCAGCAACTGGGGGAGAGGCACCGGGGAGCTGTTTTTT
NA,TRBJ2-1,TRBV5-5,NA,CASSLYRNYNEQFF,TGTGCCAGCAGCTTGTACAGAAACTACAATGAGCAGTTCTTC
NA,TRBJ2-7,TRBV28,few,CASSLSGRGAHYDEQYF,TGTGCCAGCAGTTTATCGGGACGGGGGGCGCATTACGACGAGCAGTACTTC
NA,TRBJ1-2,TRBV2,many,CASRRGRELTNYGYTF,TGTGCCAGCAGGAGGGGCAGGGAACTGACTAACTATGGCTACACCTTC
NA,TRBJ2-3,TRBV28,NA,CASSLVRAVTDTQYF,TGTGCCAGCAGTTTAGTCCGGGCCGTCACAGATACGCAGTATTTT
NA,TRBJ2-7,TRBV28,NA,CASSAGASYEQYF,TGTGCCAGCAGCGCCGGGGCGTCCTACGAGCAGTACTTC
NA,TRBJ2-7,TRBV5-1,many,CASSSQTATYEQYF,TGCGCCAGCAGCTCCCAGACAGCTACCTACGAGCAGTACTTC
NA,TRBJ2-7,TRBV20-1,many,CSVRAPEGTAAYEQYF,TGCAGTGTTCGAGCCCCAGAGGGGACCGCCGCCTACGAGCAGTACTTC
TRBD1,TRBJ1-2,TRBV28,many,CASNGDRANYGYTF,TGTGCCAGCAACGGGGACAGAGCTAACTATGGCTACACCTTC
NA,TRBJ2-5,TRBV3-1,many,CASSQDSTVQETQYF,TGTGCCAGCAGCCAAGATTCGACAGTCCAAGAGACCCAGTACTTC
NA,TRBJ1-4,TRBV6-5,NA,CASSYSPTGFGEKLFF,TGTGCCAGCAGTTACTCCCCCACAGGTTTCGGTGAAAAACTGTTTTTT
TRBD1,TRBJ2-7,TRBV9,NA,CASSARPTGGGDEQYF,TGTGCCAGCAGCGCTCGACCGACAGGGGGGGGTGACGAGCAGTACTTC
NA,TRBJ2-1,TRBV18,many,CASSPPNLGEYEQFF,TGTGCCAGCTCACCACCGAATTTGGGGGAATATGAGCAGTTCTTC
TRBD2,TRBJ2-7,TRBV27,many,CASSLVAGGEQYF,TGTGCCAGCAGTTTGGTAGCGGGAGGCGAGCAGTACTTC
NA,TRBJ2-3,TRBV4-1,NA,CASSQWFGSLVDHTQYF,TGCGCCAGCAGCCAATGGTTCGGAAGCTTAGTAGACCATACGCAGTATTTT
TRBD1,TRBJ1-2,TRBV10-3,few,CATRDRVSNYGYTF,TGTGCCACCAGGGACAGGGTTTCTAACTATGGCTACACCTTC
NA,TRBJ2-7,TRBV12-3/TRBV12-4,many,CASSFRGGGEQYF,TGTGCCAGCAGTTTTCGGGGTGGTGGGGAGCAGTACTTC
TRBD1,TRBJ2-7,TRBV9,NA,CASSAGQTYEQYF,TGTGCCAGCAGCGCGGGACAGACCTACGAGCAGTACTTC
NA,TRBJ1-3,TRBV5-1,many,CASSSLSGNTIYF,TGCGCCAGCAGCTCTTTATCTGGAAACACCATATATTTT
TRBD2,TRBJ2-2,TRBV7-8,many,CASRASGGSTGELFF,TGTGCCAGCAGAGCTAGCGGGGGGTCCACCGGGGAGCTGTTTTTT
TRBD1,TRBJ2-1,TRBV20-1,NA,CSARPGQGDEQFF,TGCAGTGCTAGACCGGGACAGGGGGATGAGCAGTTCTTC
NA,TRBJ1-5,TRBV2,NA,CASRTGGGPYSNQPQHF,TGTGCCAGCAGGACGGGGGGGGGGCCCTATAGCAATCAGCCCCAGCATTTT
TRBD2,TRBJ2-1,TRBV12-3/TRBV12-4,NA,CASSGMGLAGLDEQFF,TGTGCCAGCAGTGGGATGGGACTAGCGGGACTCGATGAGCAGTTCTTC
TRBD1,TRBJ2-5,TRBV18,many,CASSPRDSQETQYF,TGTGCCAGCTCACCACGGGACAGCCAAGAGACCCAGTACTTC
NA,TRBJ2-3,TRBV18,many,CASSPQGITDTQYF,TGTGCCAGCTCACCTCAGGGGATTACAGATACGCAGTATTTT
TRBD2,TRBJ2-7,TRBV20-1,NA,CSARILAGERGEQYF,TGCAGTGCTAGAATTTTAGCGGGAGAGCGAGGCGAGCAGTACTTC
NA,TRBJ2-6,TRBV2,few,CASSALTGANVLTF,TGTGCCAGCAGTGCCTTAACTGGGGCCAACGTCCTGACTTTC
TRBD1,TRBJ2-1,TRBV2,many,CASSSQGDRGGPEQFF,TGTGCCAGCAGTTCTCAGGGGGACAGGGGCGGCCCTGAGCAGTTCTTC
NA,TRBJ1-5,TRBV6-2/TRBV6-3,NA,CASIQGALQPQHF,TGTGCCAGCATTCAGGGTGCTCTTCAGCCCCAGCATTTT
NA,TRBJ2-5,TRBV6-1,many,CASSERMYRAGQETQYF,TGTGCCAGCAGTGAAAGGATGTACCGGGCTGGCCAAGAGACCCAGTACTTC